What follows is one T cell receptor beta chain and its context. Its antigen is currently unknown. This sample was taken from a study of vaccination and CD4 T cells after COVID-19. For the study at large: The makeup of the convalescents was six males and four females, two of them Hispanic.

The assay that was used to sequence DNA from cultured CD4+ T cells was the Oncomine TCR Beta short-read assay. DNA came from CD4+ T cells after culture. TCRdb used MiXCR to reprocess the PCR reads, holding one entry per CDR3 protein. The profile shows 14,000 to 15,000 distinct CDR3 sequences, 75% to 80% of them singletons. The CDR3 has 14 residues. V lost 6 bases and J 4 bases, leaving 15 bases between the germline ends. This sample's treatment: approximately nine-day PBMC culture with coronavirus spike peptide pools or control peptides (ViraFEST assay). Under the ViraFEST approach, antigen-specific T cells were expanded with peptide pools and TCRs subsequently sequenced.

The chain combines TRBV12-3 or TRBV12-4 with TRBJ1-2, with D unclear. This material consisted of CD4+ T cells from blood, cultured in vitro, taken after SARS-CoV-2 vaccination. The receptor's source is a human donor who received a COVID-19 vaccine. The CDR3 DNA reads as TGTGCCAGCAGACCCCTAGGAGGGTCCTATGGCTACACCTTC. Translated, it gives CASRPLGGSYGYTF.